This TCR beta chain is from a study of CXCR3-negative and CXCR3-positive naive CD8 T cells. Study summary: The total count of TRB reads reached about 135 million, and each library contributed about 1.5 +/- 0.3 million. Findings and caveats of the study: CXCR3-negative and CXCR3-positive naive cells shared comparable TRBV-TRBJ usage, but memory cells did not.

Libraries of TRB cDNA were made by 5' RACE and carried UMIs. Using the 5' RACE reads, TCRdb records one entry per CDR3 protein without DNA. The sample totals 45,000 to 65,000 distinct CDR3 sequences. As to this clonotype: Its antigen is still unknown.

Every CD8+ T cell subset underwent triplicate sorting at roughly 300,000 cells apiece. Naive cells were sorted as CD45RO-, CCR7+, CD27+ and CD95-. The sequenced sample consisted of naive CXCR3- CD8+ T cells from blood. Subset reported: CD45RO-CCR7+CD27+CD95- naive CD8+ T cells lacking CXCR3 (TNR3-). The receptor's source is a human donor in good health. Some clones in this sample may be carry-over from other donors' samples.

The CDR3 region is CASSPPLSSWGLAGNEQFF. The V and J genes are TRBV18 and TRBJ2-1; absent DNA, TCRdb's TRBD2 call cannot be checked. The CDR3 is 19 residues long. CDR1 and CDR2 from the germline V gene are KGHSH and LQKENI. The entire variable domain, with the rest obtained from reference TRBV18 and TRBJ2-1, is as follows: NAGVMQNPRHLVRRRGQEARLRCSPMKGHSHVYWYRQLPEEGLKFMVYLQKENIIDESGMPKERFSAEFPKEGPSILRIQQVVRGDSAAYFCASSPPLSSWGLAGNEQFFGPGTRLTVL.